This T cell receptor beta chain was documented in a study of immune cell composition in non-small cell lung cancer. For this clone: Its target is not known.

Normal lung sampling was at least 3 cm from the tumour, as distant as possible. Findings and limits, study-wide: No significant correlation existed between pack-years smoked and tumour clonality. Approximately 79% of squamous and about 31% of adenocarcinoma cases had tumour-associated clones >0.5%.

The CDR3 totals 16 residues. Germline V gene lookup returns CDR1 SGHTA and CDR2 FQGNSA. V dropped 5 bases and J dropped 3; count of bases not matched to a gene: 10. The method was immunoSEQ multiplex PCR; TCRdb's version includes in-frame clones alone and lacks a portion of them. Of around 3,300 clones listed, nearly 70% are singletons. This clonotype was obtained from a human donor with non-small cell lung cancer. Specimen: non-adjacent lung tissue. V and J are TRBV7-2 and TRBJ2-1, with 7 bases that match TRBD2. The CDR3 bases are TGTGCCAGCAGCCCTCCTTCTCCGGGGGGCTACAATGAGCAGTTCTTC. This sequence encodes CASSPPSPGGYNEQFF.